This T cell receptor beta chain comes out of a study of human T cells and chemical hapten exposure. CDR1 is GTSNPN, CDR2 SVGIG, per germline (reference sequence). The CDR3 spans 13 residues. Losses at the gene ends were 8 bases for V and 2 bases for J; bases not matched to a gene: 7. Time point indicated: patch test 1, 2 weeks after DPC sensitization. As to treatment: therapeutic diphenylcyclopropenone sensitization with weekly scalp DPC. This clonotype showed up just a few times. TCRdb ran MiXCR on the RACE reads and lists one entry per CDR3 protein. The sample carries 100,000 or so distinct CDR3 sequences, over 9.5% recorded once.

The receptor was derived from a man aged 40-49 years with alopecia areata. Some clones in this sample may be carry-over from other donors' samples. The V call is TRBV30, the J call TRBJ2-7, with TRBD2 identical over 9 bases. Specimen: whole blood, collected in connection with sensitization to the hapten diphenylcyclopropenone (DPC). CDR3 amino acids: CAVPKREAYEQYF. The CDR3 region has the DNA TGTGCCGTACCCAAGCGGGAGGCCTACGAGCAGTACTTC.